Listed below are T cell receptor beta chains from one sample, sequenced in a study of T-cell memory formation after mild COVID-19. Using its own MiXCR run on the 5' RACE reads, TCRdb lists one record per CDR3 protein. This table holds over 400,000 distinct CDR3 sequences, more than 20% found once. What was sequenced was PBMCs or a T cell subset sorted from them (not recorded which). Receptors were obtained from an adult woman who had mild COVID-19 (a few samples of this study predate the infection). Cell type and time point are not known. The CDR3 runs from the conserved cysteine through the conserved F or W. D genes are given only for firm matches. Expanded clones get a size class; other rows say once, few or many, or leave the size out.

>TRBV18|-|TRBJ1-5|TRBD1
TGTGCCAGCTCACTAGACAGGGGAGGAGGCCAGCCCCAGCATTTT
CASSLDRGGGQPQHF
>TRBV2|few|TRBJ1-1|TRBD1
TGTGCCAGCATTTGGGACAGGAGTGGTGGGACTGAAGCTTTCTTT
CASIWDRSGGTEAFF
>TRBV20-1|-|TRBJ2-7|-
TGCAGTGCTAGGCCTCATAACTACGAGCAGTACTTC
CSARPHNYEQYF
>TRBV30|-|TRBJ2-7|-
TGTGCCTGGAGTGTAAATCTCTCGGGAGACGAGCAGTACTTC
CAWSVNLSGDEQYF
>TRBV5-1|few|TRBJ2-7|-
TGCGCCAGCAGCCCGGACAGATTATATAGTTACGAGCAGTACTTC
CASSPDRLYSYEQYF
>TRBV25-1|-|TRBJ2-3|TRBD1
TGTGCCAGCAGTTTGGGACAGGGCACATGGACAGATACGCAGTATTTT
CASSLGQGTWTDTQYF
>TRBV7-2|many|TRBJ1-1|-
TGTGCCAGCAGCTTAGCAGGCCTGAACACTGAAGCTTTCTTT
CASSLAGLNTEAFF
>TRBV6-5|few|TRBJ2-7|TRBD1
TGTGCCAGCAGTGAACAGGGGGCGCGGTACGAGCAGTACTTC
CASSEQGARYEQYF
>TRBV20-1|-|TRBJ1-1|-
TGCAGTGCATTAGCGGAGGGGAGGACTGAAGCTTTCTTT
CSALAEGRTEAFF
>TRBV4-3|-|TRBJ2-7|-
TGCGCCAGCAGCCAAGGGGGAGACATATACTACGAGCAGTACTTC
CASSQGGDIYYEQYF
>TRBV7-2|few|TRBJ2-5|-
TGTGCCAGCAGCTTAGCGTCTATATGGGGAAAGACCCAGTACTTC
CASSLASIWGKTQYF
>TRBV25-1|-|TRBJ2-7|TRBD2
TGTGCCAGCAGTGTGGGACTAGGTCTCTACGAGCAGTACTTC
CASSVGLGLYEQYF
>TRBV15|-|TRBJ1-1|-
TGTGCCACCAGCGCTACAGGATCACTGGGCACTGAAGCTTTCTTT
CATSATGSLGTEAFF
>TRBV18|-|TRBJ2-3|-
TGTGCCAGCTCAGTTGGGGCTCCGAGGATGGATACGCAGTATTTT
CASSVGAPRMDTQYF
>TRBV6-1|-|TRBJ2-1|-
TGTGCCAGCAGTGAAGAAATGGGCGGGGTCTCCTACAATGAGCAGTTCTTC
CASSEEMGGVSYNEQFF
>TRBV11-2|-|TRBJ1-5|-
TGTGCCAGCAGCGCGGCCCCCGGAGTCAATCAGCCCCAGCATTTT
CASSAAPGVNQPQHF
>TRBV6-5|few|TRBJ2-2|-
TGTGCCAGCAGTTTATCGGGACTCAATGGGAACACCGGGGAGCTGTTTTTT
CASSLSGLNGNTGELFF
>TRBV9|-|TRBJ2-7|-
TGTGCCAGCAGCGTAGCGGTCCGGTCCTACGAGCAGTACTTC
CASSVAVRSYEQYF
>TRBV6-5|few|TRBJ2-3|-
TGTGCCAGCAGTTACTCGAATTTAGATACGCAGTATTTT
CASSYSNLDTQYF
>TRBV6-2/TRBV6-3|few|TRBJ2-3|TRBD2
TGTGCCAGCAGTTTCGTTCCTTCTAGCGGGACAGATACGCAGTATTTT
CASSFVPSSGTDTQYF